Listed below are T cell receptor beta chains from one sample, sequenced in a study of cytomegalovirus exposure and HLA in healthy donors. Clones were sequenced by immunoSEQ multiplex PCR, and TCRdb holds only the in-frame ones, with some missing. The data contain 150,000 to 200,000 clones, around 81% of them singletons. The source material was PBMCs. Receptor source: a man aged 18 to 35 in good health and CMV-seronegative. Each CDR3 is given with its conserved first and last residue. D genes are given only for firm matches. A clone size is listed for some rows: how often the clone was seen (once, few, many), or a class if it is expanded.

abundance: -; v_gene: TRBV19; d_gene: TRBD1; j_gene: TRBJ2-7; CDR3nt: TGTGCCAGTAGTACACCTGCCGGGACAGGGGGCTCCTACGAGCAGTACTTC; CDR3aa: CASSTPAGTGGSYEQYF
abundance: -; v_gene: TRBV6-4; d_gene: TRBD1; j_gene: TRBJ1-3; CDR3nt: TGTGCCAGCAGTGACCGGAAGGGACAGTACGGGATCAACAGATCTGGAAACACCATATATTTT; CDR3aa: CASSDRKGQYGINRSGNTIYF
abundance: -; v_gene: TRBV2; d_gene: TRBD1; j_gene: TRBJ2-3; CDR3nt: TGTGCCAGCAGAGACAGGGACACAGATACGCAGTATTTT; CDR3aa: CASRDRDTDTQYF
abundance: -; v_gene: TRBV10-2; d_gene: TRBD1; j_gene: TRBJ2-1; CDR3nt: TGCGCCAGCAGTGAGCCTGGACAGGTAGTGGGAGAGCAGTTCTTC; CDR3aa: CASSEPGQVVGEQFF
abundance: -; v_gene: TRBV18; d_gene: TRBD2; j_gene: TRBJ2-3; CDR3nt: TGTGCCAGCTCACTTACTAGCGGGGACGCAGATACGCAGTATTTT; CDR3aa: CASSLTSGDADTQYF
abundance: -; v_gene: TRBV5-4; d_gene: TRBD2; j_gene: TRBJ2-5; CDR3nt: TGTGCCAGCAGCTTACTAGCGGGAGGGCAAGAGCAGTACTTC; CDR3aa: CASSLLAGGQEQYF
abundance: -; v_gene: TRBV7-9; d_gene: TRBD1; j_gene: TRBJ2-3; CDR3nt: TGTGCCAGCAGCTACCGGGACAGGGTGGATACGCAGTATTTT; CDR3aa: CASSYRDRVDTQYF
abundance: -; v_gene: TRBV20-1; d_gene: -; j_gene: TRBJ2-1; CDR3nt: TGCAGTGCTAGCGGGTACAATGAGCAGTTCTTC; CDR3aa: CSASGYNEQFF
abundance: -; v_gene: TRBV6-5; d_gene: -; j_gene: TRBJ2-7; CDR3nt: TGTGCCCGACCAGGGGCAATCGACGAGCAGTACTTC; CDR3aa: CARPGAIDEQYF
abundance: -; v_gene: TRBV9; d_gene: -; j_gene: TRBJ2-1; CDR3nt: TGTGCCAGCAGCACCGGGACTTCCTACAATGAGCAGTTCTTC; CDR3aa: CASSTGTSYNEQFF
abundance: -; v_gene: TRBV5-1; d_gene: TRBD1; j_gene: TRBJ1-4; CDR3nt: TGCGCCAGCAGCTTGGGACAGGGGGCTTTGTATGAAAAACTGTTTTTT; CDR3aa: CASSLGQGALYEKLFF
abundance: -; v_gene: TRBV7-2; d_gene: TRBD1; j_gene: TRBJ2-7; CDR3nt: TGTGCCAGCAGCTTAGCTTTCGACAGGGGTCGAGGGGAGCAGTACTTC; CDR3aa: CASSLAFDRGRGEQYF
abundance: few; v_gene: TRBV7-2; d_gene: -; j_gene: TRBJ1-5; CDR3nt: TGTGCCAGCAGTCCAGGTAGTCGTCAGCCCCAGCATTTT; CDR3aa: CASSPGSRQPQHF
abundance: few; v_gene: TRBV10-3; d_gene: -; j_gene: TRBJ1-1; CDR3nt: TGTGCCATCAGTGAGGAGCGGGGGGCGGGACCAGCTTTCTTT; CDR3aa: CAISEERGAGPAFF
abundance: -; v_gene: TRBV28; d_gene: -; j_gene: TRBJ2-7; CDR3nt: TGTGCCAGCAGTTTATCTCCCTCCCCGGAGGGGCGCGGCTCCTACGAGCAGTACTTC; CDR3aa: CASSLSPSPEGRGSYEQYF
abundance: -; v_gene: TRBV9; d_gene: TRBD2; j_gene: TRBJ2-1; CDR3nt: TGTGCCAGCGAGCGGGAGCGGAGTAATGAGCAGTTCTTC; CDR3aa: CASERERSNEQFF
abundance: -; v_gene: TRBV9; d_gene: -; j_gene: TRBJ2-2; CDR3nt: TGTGCCAGCAGCGTAGAGGGAGGCCTGAACACCGGGGAGCTGTTTTTT; CDR3aa: CASSVEGGLNTGELFF
abundance: -; v_gene: TRBV11-2; d_gene: -; j_gene: TRBJ2-1; CDR3nt: TGTGCCAGCAGCCCAGAAAGCTCTCGGGATGAGCAGTTCTTC; CDR3aa: CASSPESSRDEQFF
abundance: few; v_gene: TRBV19; d_gene: TRBD2; j_gene: TRBJ2-7; CDR3nt: TGTGCCAGTAGTAAGGGCAGGGAGGGCTACGAGCAGTACTTC; CDR3aa: CASSKGREGYEQYF
abundance: -; v_gene: TRBV19; d_gene: TRBD1; j_gene: TRBJ1-1; CDR3nt: TGTGCCAGTAGTATAGACCGGAGGTGGGGGACAGGGGGAAACACTGAAGCTTTCTTT; CDR3aa: CASSIDRRWGTGGNTEAFF
abundance: few; v_gene: TRBV7-2; d_gene: -; j_gene: TRBJ2-7; CDR3nt: TGTGCCAGCAGCGCTAGCTACGAGCAGTACTTC; CDR3aa: CASSASYEQYF
abundance: -; v_gene: TRBV6-6; d_gene: TRBD1; j_gene: TRBJ1-6; CDR3nt: TGTGCCAGCAGTTACGCATACAGGGGTAATTCACCCCTCCACTTT; CDR3aa: CASSYAYRGNSPLHF
abundance: -; v_gene: TRBV11-3; d_gene: -; j_gene: TRBJ2-7; CDR3nt: TGTGCCAGCAGCTTAGACCGCGACTACGAGCAGTACTTC; CDR3aa: CASSLDRDYEQYF
abundance: -; v_gene: TRBV27; d_gene: TRBD1; j_gene: TRBJ2-7; CDR3nt: TGTGCCAGCAGACGGGACAGTACCTACGAGCAGTACTTC; CDR3aa: CASRRDSTYEQYF
abundance: -; v_gene: TRBV6-1; d_gene: -; j_gene: TRBJ1-5; CDR3nt: TGTGCAGAAAGCACGGGGAGACCCAATCAGCCCCAGCATTTT; CDR3aa: CAESTGRPNQPQHF
abundance: -; v_gene: TRBV5-1; d_gene: -; j_gene: TRBJ1-6; CDR3nt: TGCGCCAGCAGCTTGGCCGTCACAGCCAATTCACCCCTCCACTTT; CDR3aa: CASSLAVTANSPLHF
abundance: once; v_gene: TRBV27; d_gene: TRBD1; j_gene: TRBJ2-1; CDR3nt: TGTGCCAGCAGTCGACGACAGGGAAGGACAAACAATGAGCAGTTCTTC; CDR3aa: CASSRRQGRTNNEQFF
abundance: -; v_gene: TRBV6-5; d_gene: TRBD1; j_gene: TRBJ2-2; CDR3nt: TGTGCCAGCAGGCGGACAGGGGGAAACGGGGAGCTGTTTTTT; CDR3aa: CASRRTGGNGELFF
abundance: -; v_gene: TRBV28; d_gene: TRBD1; j_gene: TRBJ1-2; CDR3nt: TGTGCCAGCAGTTTCGTGACAGGGCGCTATGGCTACACCTTC; CDR3aa: CASSFVTGRYGYTF
abundance: -; v_gene: TRBV7-9; d_gene: -; j_gene: TRBJ1-1; CDR3nt: TGTGCCAGCAGCTTAGAGGGCGGCGGAGGGTACACTGAAGCTTTCTTT; CDR3aa: CASSLEGGGGYTEAFF
abundance: few; v_gene: TRBV4-2; d_gene: TRBD2; j_gene: TRBJ2-3; CDR3nt: TGTGCCAGCAGCCAAGAATTTATCGCGGGGGGGGTCACAGATACGCAGTATTTT; CDR3aa: CASSQEFIAGGVTDTQYF
abundance: -; v_gene: TRBV5-1; d_gene: -; j_gene: TRBJ2-1; CDR3nt: TGCGCCAGCAGCTTGGTACCCTCTGTGAGCTACAATGAGCAGTTCTTC; CDR3aa: CASSLVPSVSYNEQFF
abundance: -; v_gene: TRBV19; d_gene: TRBD1; j_gene: TRBJ2-2; CDR3nt: TGTGCCAGTAGAAGACCAGGGGGCACCGGGGAGCTGTTTTTT; CDR3aa: CASRRPGGTGELFF
abundance: -; v_gene: TRBV6-6; d_gene: TRBD1; j_gene: TRBJ1-3; CDR3nt: TGTGCCAGCAGTCTGACAGGGGGCTCTGGAAACACCATATATTTT; CDR3aa: CASSLTGGSGNTIYF
abundance: few; v_gene: TRBV4-1; d_gene: TRBD2; j_gene: TRBJ2-5; CDR3nt: TGCGCCAGCAGCCAAGGGATATATGCTAGCGGGAGTGAGACCCAGTACTTC; CDR3aa: CASSQGIYASGSETQYF
abundance: -; v_gene: TRBV11-2; d_gene: -; j_gene: TRBJ2-1; CDR3nt: TGTGCCAGCAGCCAAATTAATGAGCAGTTCTTC; CDR3aa: CASSQINEQFF
abundance: few; v_gene: TRBV6-5; d_gene: TRBD1; j_gene: TRBJ2-2; CDR3nt: TGTGCCAGCAGCAGCCCAGGGGGCCGGGAGCTGTTTTTT; CDR3aa: CASSSPGGRELFF
abundance: -; v_gene: TRBV7-9; d_gene: TRBD2; j_gene: TRBJ2-1; CDR3nt: TGTGCCAGCAGACGGACTAGCGGGGACAATGAGCAGTTCTTC; CDR3aa: CASRRTSGDNEQFF
abundance: few; v_gene: TRBV5-1; d_gene: -; j_gene: TRBJ2-2; CDR3nt: TGCGCCAGCAGCTTGGCTGGGCCCGGGGAGCTGTTTTTT; CDR3aa: CASSLAGPGELFF
abundance: -; v_gene: TRBV7-9; d_gene: -; j_gene: TRBJ1-1; CDR3nt: TGTTCCAGCAGCTTAAGACAGGCGAACACTGAAGCTTTCTTT; CDR3aa: CSSSLRQANTEAFF
abundance: -; v_gene: TRBV9; d_gene: TRBD2; j_gene: TRBJ2-3; CDR3nt: TGTGCCACCAGCGAACTAGCGACAGATACGCAGTATTTT; CDR3aa: CATSELATDTQYF
abundance: -; v_gene: TRBV15; d_gene: -; j_gene: TRBJ2-2; CDR3nt: TGTGCCACCAGCAGATTTTCCGTTGGGGAGCTGTTTTTT; CDR3aa: CATSRFSVGELFF
abundance: -; v_gene: TRBV6-5; d_gene: -; j_gene: TRBJ1-1; CDR3nt: TGTGCCAGCAGAGAACAGGGTAGAACTGAAGCTTTCTTT; CDR3aa: CASREQGRTEAFF